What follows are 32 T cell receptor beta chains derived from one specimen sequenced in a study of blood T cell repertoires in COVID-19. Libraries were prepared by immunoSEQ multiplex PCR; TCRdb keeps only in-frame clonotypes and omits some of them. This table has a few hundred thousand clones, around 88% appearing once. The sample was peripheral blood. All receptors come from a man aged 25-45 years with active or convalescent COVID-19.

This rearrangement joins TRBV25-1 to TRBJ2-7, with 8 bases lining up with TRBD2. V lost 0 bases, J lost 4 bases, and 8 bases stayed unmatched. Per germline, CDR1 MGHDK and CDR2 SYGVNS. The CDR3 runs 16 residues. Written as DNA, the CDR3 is TGTGCCAGCAGTGAATATCGGGGACTAGTTTGTTACGAGCAGTACTTC. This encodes CASSEYRGLVCYEQYF.

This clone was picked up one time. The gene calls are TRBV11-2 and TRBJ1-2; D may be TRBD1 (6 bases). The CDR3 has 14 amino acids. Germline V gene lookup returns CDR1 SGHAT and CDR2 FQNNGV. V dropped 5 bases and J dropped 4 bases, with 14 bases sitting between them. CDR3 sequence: CASSKNRDGYGYTF. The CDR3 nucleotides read TGTGCCAGCAGCAAAAACAGGGACGGCTATGGCTACACCTTC.

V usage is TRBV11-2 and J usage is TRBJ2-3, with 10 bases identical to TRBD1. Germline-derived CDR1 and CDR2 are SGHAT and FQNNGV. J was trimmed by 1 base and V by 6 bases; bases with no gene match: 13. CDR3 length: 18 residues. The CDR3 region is CASRTGTGVFEGTDTQYF. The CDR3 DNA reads TGTGCCAGCAGAACCGGGACAGGGGTCTTTGAAGGCACAGATACGCAGTATTTT.

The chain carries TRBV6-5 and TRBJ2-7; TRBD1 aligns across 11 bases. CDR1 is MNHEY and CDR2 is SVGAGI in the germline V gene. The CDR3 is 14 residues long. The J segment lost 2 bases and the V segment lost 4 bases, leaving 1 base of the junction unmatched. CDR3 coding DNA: TGTGCCAGCAGTTCGGGACAGGGGGCCTACGAGCAGTACTTC. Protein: CASSSGQGAYEQYF.

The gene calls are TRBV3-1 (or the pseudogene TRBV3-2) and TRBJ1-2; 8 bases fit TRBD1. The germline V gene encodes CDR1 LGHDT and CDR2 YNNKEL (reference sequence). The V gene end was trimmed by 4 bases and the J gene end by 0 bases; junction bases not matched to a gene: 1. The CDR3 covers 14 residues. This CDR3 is CASSPGGSNYGYTF. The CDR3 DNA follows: TGTGCCAGCAGCCCAGGGGGCTCTAACTATGGCTACACCTTC.

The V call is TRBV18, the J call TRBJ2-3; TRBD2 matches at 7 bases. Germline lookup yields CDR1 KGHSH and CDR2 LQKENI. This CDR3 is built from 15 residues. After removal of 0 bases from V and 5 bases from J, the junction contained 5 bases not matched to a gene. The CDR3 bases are TGTGCCAGCTCACCACCCGCGGGGGAGGTAGATACGCAGTATTTT. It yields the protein CASSPPAGEVDTQYF. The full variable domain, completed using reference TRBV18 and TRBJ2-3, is NAGVMQNPRHLVRRRGQEARLRCSPMKGHSHVYWYRQLPEEGLKFMVYLQKENIIDESGMPKERFSAEFPKEGPSILRIQQVVRGDSAAYFCASSPPAGEVDTQYFGPGTRLTVL.

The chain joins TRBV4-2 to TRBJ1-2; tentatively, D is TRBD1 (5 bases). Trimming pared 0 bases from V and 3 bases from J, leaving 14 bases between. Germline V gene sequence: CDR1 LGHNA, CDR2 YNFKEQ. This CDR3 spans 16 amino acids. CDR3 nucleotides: TGTGCCAGCAGCCAAGATATCGCAGGGTTAGACTATGGCTACACCTTC. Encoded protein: CASSQDIAGLDYGYTF.

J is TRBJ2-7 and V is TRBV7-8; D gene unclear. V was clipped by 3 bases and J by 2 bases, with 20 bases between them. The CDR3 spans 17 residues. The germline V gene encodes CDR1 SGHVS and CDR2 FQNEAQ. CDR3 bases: TGTGCCAGCAGCTTTATTGTCGCGGCAAAAACGGCCTACGAGCAGTACTTC. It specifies CASSFIVAAKTAYEQYF. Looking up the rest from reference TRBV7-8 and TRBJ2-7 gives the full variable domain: GAGVSQSPRYKVAKRGQDVALRCDPISGHVSLFWYQQALGQGPEFLTYFQNEAQLDKSGLPSDRFFAERPEGSVSTLKIQRTQQEDSAVYLCASSFIVAAKTAYEQYFGPGTRLTVT.

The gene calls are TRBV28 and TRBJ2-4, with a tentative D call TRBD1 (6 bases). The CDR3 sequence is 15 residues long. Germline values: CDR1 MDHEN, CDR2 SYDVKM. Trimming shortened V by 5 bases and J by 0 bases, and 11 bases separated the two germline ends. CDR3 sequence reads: CASSRGTVAKNIQYF. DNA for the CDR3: TGTGCCAGCAGTAGGGGGACGGTAGCCAAAAACATTCAGTACTTC.

The CDR3 here is CASSPTGGDTGELFF. CDR3 sequence (DNA): TGTGCCAGCAGTCCGACAGGGGGCGACACCGGGGAGCTGTTTTTT. This chain joins TRBV6-5 and TRBJ2-2; 10 bases agree with TRBD1. Germline V gene data show CDR1 as MNHEY and CDR2 as SVGAGI. V dropped 5 bases and J dropped 3; count of bases not matched to a gene: 3. CDR3 length: 15 amino acids.

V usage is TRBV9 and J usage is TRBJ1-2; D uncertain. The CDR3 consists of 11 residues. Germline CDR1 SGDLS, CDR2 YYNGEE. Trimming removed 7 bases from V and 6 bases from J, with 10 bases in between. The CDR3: CASGSTDGYTF. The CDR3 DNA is TGTGCCAGCGGTTCTACGGATGGCTACACCTTC.

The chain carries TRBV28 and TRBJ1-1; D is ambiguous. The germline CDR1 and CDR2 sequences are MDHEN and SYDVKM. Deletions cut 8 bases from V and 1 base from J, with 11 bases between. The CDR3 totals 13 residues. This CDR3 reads CASEFGPNTEAFF. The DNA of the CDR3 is TGTGCCAGCGAGTTTGGTCCGAACACTGAAGCTTTCTTT.

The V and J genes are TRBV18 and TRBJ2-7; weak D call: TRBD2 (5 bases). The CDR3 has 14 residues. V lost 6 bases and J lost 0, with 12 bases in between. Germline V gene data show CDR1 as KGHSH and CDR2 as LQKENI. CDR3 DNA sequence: TGTGCCAGCTCCCTCGACTATAGCTCCTACGAGCAGTACTTC. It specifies CASSLDYSSYEQYF.

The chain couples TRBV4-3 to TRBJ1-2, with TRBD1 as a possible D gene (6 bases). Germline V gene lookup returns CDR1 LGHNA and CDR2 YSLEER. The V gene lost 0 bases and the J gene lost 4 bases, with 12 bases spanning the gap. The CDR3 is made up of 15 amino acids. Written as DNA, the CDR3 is TGCGCCAGCAGCCAAGAGCCAGGGGAGGGCTATGGCTACACCTTC. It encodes CASSQEPGEGYGYTF.

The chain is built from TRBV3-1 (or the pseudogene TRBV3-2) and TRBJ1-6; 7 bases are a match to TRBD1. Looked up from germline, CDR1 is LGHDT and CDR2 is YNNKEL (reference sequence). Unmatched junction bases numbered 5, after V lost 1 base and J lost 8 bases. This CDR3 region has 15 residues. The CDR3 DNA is TGTGCCAGCAGCCAAGTTTGGCAGGGGGATTCACCCCTCCACTTT. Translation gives CASSQVWQGDSPLHF.

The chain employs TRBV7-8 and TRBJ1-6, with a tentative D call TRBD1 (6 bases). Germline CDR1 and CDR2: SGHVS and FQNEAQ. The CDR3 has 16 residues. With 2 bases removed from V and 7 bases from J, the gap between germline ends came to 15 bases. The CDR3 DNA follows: TGTGCCAGCAGCTTATATGAAGGGGGTGAGAATTCACCCCTCCACTTT. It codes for CASSLYEGGENSPLHF.

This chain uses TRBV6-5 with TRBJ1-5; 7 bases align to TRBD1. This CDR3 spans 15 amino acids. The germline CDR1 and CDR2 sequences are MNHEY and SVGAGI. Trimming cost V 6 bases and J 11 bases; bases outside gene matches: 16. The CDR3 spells CASRSNRGSQKSQHF. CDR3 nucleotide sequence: TGTGCCAGCAGAAGCAACAGGGGATCTCAGAAGTCCCAGCATTTT.

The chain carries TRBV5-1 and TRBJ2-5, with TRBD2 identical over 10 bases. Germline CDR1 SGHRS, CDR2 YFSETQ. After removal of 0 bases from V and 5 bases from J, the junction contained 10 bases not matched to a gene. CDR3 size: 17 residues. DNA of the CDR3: TGCGCCAGCAGCTTGGCCGGGCTAGCGGGGGAGGATGAGACCCAGTACTTC. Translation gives CASSLAGLAGEDETQYF. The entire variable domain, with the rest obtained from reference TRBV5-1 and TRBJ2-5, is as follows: KAGVTQTPRYLIKTRGQQVTLSCSPISGHRSVSWYQQTPGQGLQFLFEYFSETQRNKGNFPGRFSGRQFSNSRSEMNVSTLELGDSALYLCASSLAGLAGEDETQYFGPGTRLLVL.

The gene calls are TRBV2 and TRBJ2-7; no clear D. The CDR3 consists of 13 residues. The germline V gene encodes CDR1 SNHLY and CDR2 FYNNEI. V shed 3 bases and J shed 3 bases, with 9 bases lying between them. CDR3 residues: CASSETSFYEQYF. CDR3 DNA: TGTGCCAGCAGTGAGACAAGTTTCTACGAGCAGTACTTC.

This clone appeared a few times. This CDR3 is CASSEVGQGAWYGYTF. CDR3 nucleotide sequence: TGTGCCAGCAGTGAAGTGGGACAGGGGGCTTGGTATGGCTACACCTTC. V and J are TRBV6-1 and TRBJ1-2; 12 bases line up with TRBD1. V was clipped by 1 base and J by 5 bases; unmatched bases: 5. This CDR3 has 16 amino acids. Per the germline V gene, CDR1 is MNHNS and CDR2 is SASEGT.

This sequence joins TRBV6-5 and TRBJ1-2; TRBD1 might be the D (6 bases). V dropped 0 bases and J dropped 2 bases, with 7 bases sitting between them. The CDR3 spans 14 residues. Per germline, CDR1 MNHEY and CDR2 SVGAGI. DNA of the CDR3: TGTGCCAGCAGTTACTCGGACAGAAACTATGGCTACACCTTC. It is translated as CASSYSDRNYGYTF.

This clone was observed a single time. CDR3 DNA sequence: TGTGCCAGCAGCTTGGCAGACTACACCGGGGAGCTGTTTTTT. This sequence encodes CASSLADYTGELFF. The chain has TRBV7-2 and TRBJ2-2; D is undetermined. Germline lookup yields CDR1 SGHTA and CDR2 FQGNSA. Trimming removed 3 bases at V and 3 bases at J, with 8 bases between. The CDR3 loop spans 14 amino acids.

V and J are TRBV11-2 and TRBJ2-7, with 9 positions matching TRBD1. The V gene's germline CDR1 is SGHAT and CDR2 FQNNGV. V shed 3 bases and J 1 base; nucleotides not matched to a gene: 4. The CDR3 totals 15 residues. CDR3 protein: CASSLPDRGSYEQYF. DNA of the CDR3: TGTGCCAGCAGCTTGCCGGACAGGGGTTCCTACGAGCAGTACTTC.

The CDR3 loop reads CASRVSGTGELFF. CDR3 in DNA: TGCGCCAGCAGAGTATCCGGGACCGGGGAGCTGTTTTTT. The chain couples TRBV4-1 to TRBJ2-2, with D hard to call. V lost 6 bases to trimming and J lost 5 bases, with 10 bases between them. The CDR3 is 13 residues long. Germline V CDR1 and CDR2: MGHRA, YSYEKL.

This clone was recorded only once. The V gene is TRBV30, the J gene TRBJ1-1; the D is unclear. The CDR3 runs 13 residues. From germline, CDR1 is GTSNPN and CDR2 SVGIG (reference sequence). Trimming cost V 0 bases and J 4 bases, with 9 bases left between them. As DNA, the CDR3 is TGTGCCTGGAGTGTGGCCTCATTCACTGAAGCTTTCTTT. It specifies CAWSVASFTEAFF.

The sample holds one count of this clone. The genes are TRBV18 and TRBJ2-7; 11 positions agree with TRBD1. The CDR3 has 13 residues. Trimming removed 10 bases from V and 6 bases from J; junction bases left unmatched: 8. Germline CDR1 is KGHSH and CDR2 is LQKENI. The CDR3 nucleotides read TGTGCCATCGGAACGGGACAGGGGGGCGAGCAGTACTTC. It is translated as CAIGTGQGGEQYF.

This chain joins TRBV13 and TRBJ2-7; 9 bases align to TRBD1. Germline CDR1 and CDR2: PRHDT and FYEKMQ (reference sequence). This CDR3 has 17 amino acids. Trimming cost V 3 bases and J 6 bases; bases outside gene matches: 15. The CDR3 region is CASSFCVWRDRDCEQYF. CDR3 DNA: TGTGCCAGCAGCTTCTGCGTTTGGAGGGACAGGGACTGCGAGCAGTACTTC.

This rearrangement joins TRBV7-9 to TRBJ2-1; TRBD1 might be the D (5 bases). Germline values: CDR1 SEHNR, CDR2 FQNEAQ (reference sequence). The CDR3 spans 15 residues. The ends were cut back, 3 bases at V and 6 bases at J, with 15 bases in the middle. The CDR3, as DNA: TGTGCCAGCAGCTTCAGGGTTGCCCAGCTCAATGAGCAGTTCTTC. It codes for CASSFRVAQLNEQFF.

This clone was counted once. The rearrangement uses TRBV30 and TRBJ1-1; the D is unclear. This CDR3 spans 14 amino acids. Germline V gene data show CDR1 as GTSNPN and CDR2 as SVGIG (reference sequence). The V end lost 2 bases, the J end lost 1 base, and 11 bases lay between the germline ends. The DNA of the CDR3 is TGTGCCTGGAGTCGGGTCAGCACGAACACTGAAGCTTTCTTT. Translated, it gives CAWSRVSTNTEAFF. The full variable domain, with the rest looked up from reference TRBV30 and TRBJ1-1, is SQTIHQWPATLVQPVGSPLSLECTVEGTSNPNLYWYRQAAGRGLQLLFYSVGIGQISSEVPQNLSASRPQDRQFILSSKKLLLSDSGFYLCAWSRVSTNTEAFFGQGTRLTVV.

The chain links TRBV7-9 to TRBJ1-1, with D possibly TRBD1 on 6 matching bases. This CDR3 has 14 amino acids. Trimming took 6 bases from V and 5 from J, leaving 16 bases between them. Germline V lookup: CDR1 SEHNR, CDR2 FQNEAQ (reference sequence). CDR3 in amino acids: CASRREGGRTEAFF. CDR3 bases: TGTGCCAGCAGGAGGGAGGGGGGGCGGACTGAAGCTTTCTTT.

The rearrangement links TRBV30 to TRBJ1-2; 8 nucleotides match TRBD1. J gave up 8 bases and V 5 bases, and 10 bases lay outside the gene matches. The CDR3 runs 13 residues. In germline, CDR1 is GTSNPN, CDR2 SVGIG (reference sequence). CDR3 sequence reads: CAWGLRQGIGYTF. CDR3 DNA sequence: TGTGCCTGGGGACTACGACAGGGGATAGGCTACACCTTC.

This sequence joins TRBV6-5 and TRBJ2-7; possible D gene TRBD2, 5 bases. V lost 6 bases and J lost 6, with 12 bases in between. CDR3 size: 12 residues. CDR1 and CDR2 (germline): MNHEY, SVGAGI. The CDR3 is CASRYARGEQYF. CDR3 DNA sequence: TGTGCCAGCAGATATGCCCGGGGCGAGCAGTACTTC.